This T cell receptor (beta chain) was captured in a study of type 1 regulatory T cells. As for the study in general: T-allo10 is an in vitro-generated, Tr1-enriched CD4 T cell product specific for alloantigen.

Each CDR3 protein gets one entry after TCRdb re-called the reads with MiXCR. The table lists tens of thousands of distinct CDR3 sequences, about a fifth of them singletons. On this clonotype: What it binds is unknown.

Study conclusions and caveats: Type 1 regulatory T cells had a more restricted TCR repertoire than non-type 1 regulatory T cells.

The ends lost 0 bases at V and 6 bases at J; junction bases unmatched: 3. CDR3 length equals 14 residues. This TCR derives from a human donor in good health. The sample comprised cultured type 1 regulatory T (Tr1) cells, either the whole culture or a sorted fraction (not recorded which). V gene TRBV12-3 or TRBV12-4 combines with J gene TRBJ2-5; 8 bases match TRBD1. The CDR3 is CASSLAGTGQTQYF. CDR3 DNA: TGTGCCAGCAGTTTAGCGGGGACAGGACAGACCCAGTACTTC.